The rows below give T cell receptor beta chains drawn from one sample of a study of T cells in Graves' hyperthyroidism and ophthalmopathy. Using its own MiXCR run on the multiplex PCR reads, TCRdb lists one record per CDR3 protein. This table holds about 360,000 distinct CDR3 sequences, approximately 14% found once. Sequences were obtained from blood. The receptors here all came from a woman under 30 with Graves' hyperthyroidism that later progressed to Graves' ophthalmopathy. Both conserved end residues are part of each CDR3. A D gene is named only where the DNA matches it firmly. Size values are once, few and many counts, or a class for expanded clones, and some rows have none.

j_call clone_size d_call v_call cdr3_length cdr3_nt cdr3_aa
TRBJ2-7 many . TRBV30 13 TGTGCCTGGAGCGAAACGGGGCGCTACGAGCAGTACTTC CAWSETGRYEQYF
TRBJ2-1 few TRBD2 TRBV6-2/TRBV6-3 15 TGTGCCAGCAGCCAGACTAGCCTGGGGGTCGATGAGCAGTTCTTC CASSQTSLGVDEQFF
TRBJ2-3 many . TRBV29-1 13 TGCAGCGTTGAATTGAGGTTTACAGATACGCAGTATTTT CSVELRFTDTQYF
TRBJ1-5 few TRBD1 TRBV19 17 TGTGCCAGTAGTATAGGAGGGGGACAGGGCCCCAATCAGCCCCAGCATTTT CASSIGGGQGPNQPQHF
TRBJ2-5 many TRBD2 TRBV28 18 TGTGCCAGCAGAAAGGGGGGCCCAGCGGGAGGGCCGAGAGAGACCCAGTACTTC CASRKGGPAGGPRETQYF
TRBJ2-1 few TRBD2 TRBV30 17 TGTGCCTGGAGTGTGGCTAGCGGGAGTCCCATCTACAATGAGCAGTTCTTC CAWSVASGSPIYNEQFF
TRBJ2-1 . . TRBV19 14 TGTGCCAGTAGTATAGGTAGGGGCCGAGATGAGCAGTTCTTC CASSIGRGRDEQFF
TRBJ2-7 few . TRBV5-6 16 TGTGCCAGCAGCTTGGGGGGCGCGATGGGCAGCTACGAGCAGTACTTC CASSLGGAMGSYEQYF
TRBJ2-1 many TRBD1 TRBV28 19 TGTGCCAGCAGTCCCAATATTGGGGGGGGACAGGGCTCCTACAATGAGCAGTTCTTC CASSPNIGGGQGSYNEQFF
TRBJ2-3 . TRBD2 TRBV6-1 18 TGTGCCAGCAGTGGGCCGGGACTAGCGGGAGTCCGCCTAGATACGCAGTATTTT CASSGPGLAGVRLDTQYF
TRBJ2-1 many . TRBV7-9 14 TGTGCCAGCAGCCTAGACACGTCCTACAATGAGCAGTTCTTC CASSLDTSYNEQFF
TRBJ2-1 many TRBD2 TRBV6-1 19 TGTGCCAGCAGTCGAACGGGACTAGCGGGAGGGGGAATATTCGGTGAGCAGTTCTTC CASSRTGLAGGGIFGEQFF
TRBJ2-5 many . TRBV18 13 TGTGCCAGCTCACCGCCCCTCCAAGAGACCCAGTACTTC CASSPPLQETQYF
TRBJ2-7 . TRBD2 TRBV19 15 TGTGCCAGTAGTCCGGGGACTAGCGAATACCACGAGCAGTACTTC CASSPGTSEYHEQYF
TRBJ1-1 few . TRBV5-4 14 TGTGCCAGCACCGAAGGGCTGGAGGGAACTGAAGCTTTCTTT CASTEGLEGTEAFF
TRBJ2-3 . TRBD2 TRBV25-1 18 TGTGCCAGCAGCCGTACTAGCGGGAGTTTAGGTTTCACAGATACGCAGTATTTT CASSRTSGSLGFTDTQYF
TRBJ2-5 many . TRBV9 14 TGTGCCAGCAGCGTAGGAGACGTTTCTGAGACCCAGTACTTC CASSVGDVSETQYF
TRBJ2-7 many TRBD2 TRBV28 19 TGTGCCAGCAGTTTATCATCAGCTACACTAGCGGCGAGCTCCTACGAGCAGTACTTC CASSLSSATLAASSYEQYF
TRBJ1-4 many . TRBV28 16 TGTGCCAGCAGTCCTGGATCGTCTGTAACTAATGAAAAACTGTTTTTT CASSPGSSVTNEKLFF
TRBJ1-1 once . TRBV5-1 16 TGCGCCAGCAGCTTATTCGGAGACCGAGTGAACACTGAAGCTTTCTTT CASSLFGDRVNTEAFF
TRBJ1-1 . . TRBV19 15 TGTGCCAGTAGTACGTACTACAGGGCTAACACTGAAGCTTTCTTT CASSTYYRANTEAFF
TRBJ2-4 many . TRBV28 16 TGTGCCAGCAGTTTCGGCACCTCCTCTTTTAAAAACATTCAGTACTTC CASSFGTSSFKNIQYF
TRBJ2-7 . . TRBV5-1 15 TGCGCCAGCAGCTTGGGGGGGCCCAGGGGCCACGAGCAGTACTTC CASSLGGPRGHEQYF
TRBJ1-5 many . TRBV20-1 14 TGCAGTGCCCCGTTCAGTTATAGCAATCAGCCCCAGCATTTT CSAPFSYSNQPQHF
TRBJ2-3 few TRBD2 TRBV10-3 15 TGTGCCATCAGTGCGGGACTAGCGAACACAGATACGCAGTATTTT CAISAGLANTDTQYF
TRBJ1-1 many TRBD1 TRBV11-2 17 TGTGCCAGCAGCCCCGGACAGGGGCGTCGGATAGACACTGAAGCTTTCTTT CASSPGQGRRIDTEAFF
TRBJ2-5 few TRBD2 TRBV15 14 TGTGCCACCAGCAGAGATGCCGGGAGGGAGACCCAGTACTTC CATSRDAGRETQYF
TRBJ1-2 many . TRBV2 12 TGTGCCAGCAGTGAAGGGCGGACTGGCTACACCTTC CASSEGRTGYTF
TRBJ2-3 . TRBD2 TRBV2 18 TGTGCCAGCACCCTCTACCGACCCCGGGACTATCTCACAGATACGCAGTATTTT CASTLYRPRDYLTDTQYF
TRBJ1-5 . . TRBV15 16 TGTGCCACCAGCAGAGATATGGTTTGGGGGAGTCAGCCCCAGCATTTT CATSRDMVWGSQPQHF
TRBJ2-7 many . TRBV2 15 TGTGCCAGCAGTGAAGGTCTAGGACAGTACTACGAGCAGTACTTC CASSEGLGQYYEQYF
TRBJ1-2 many . TRBV27 13 TGTGCCAGCAGTTTGTCGGCGAACTATGGCTACACCTTC CASSLSANYGYTF
TRBJ2-3 . TRBD1 TRBV29-1 13 TGCAGCGTCACAGGGGGCGACACAGATACGCAGTATTTT CSVTGGDTDTQYF
TRBJ2-7 . . TRBV9 13 TGTGCCAGCAGCGTAGCGGGTGGGCGAGAGCAGTACTTC CASSVAGGREQYF
TRBJ1-5 many . TRBV6-1 14 TGTGCCAGCAGTGTGGCAGGGGACCGTCAGCCCCAGCATTTT CASSVAGDRQPQHF
TRBJ1-4 many . TRBV6-1 16 TGTGCCAGCAGTACCCAACCGAGCCTTAGAAATGAAAAACTGTTTTTT CASSTQPSLRNEKLFF
TRBJ2-1 . . TRBV19 16 TGTGCCAGTAGCCCTCTGAGACCCCACACCCCTAATGAGCAGTTCTTC CASSPLRPHTPNEQFF
TRBJ1-1 many . TRBV11-2 15 TGTGCCAGCAGCTTAGCCGGTCAGGGCTACACTGAAGCTTTCTTT CASSLAGQGYTEAFF
TRBJ1-2 . . TRBV19 15 TGTGCCAGTACCTTGGGGGCCGGGCCTACCTATGGCTACACCTTC CASTLGAGPTYGYTF
TRBJ2-3 few . TRBV9 16 TGTGCCAGCAGCGTATTTTTAGGGCGCGGCACAGATACGCAGTATTTT CASSVFLGRGTDTQYF
TRBJ2-5 many . TRBV12-3/TRBV12-4 15 TGTGCCAGCAGTTTCCCCACGGAGGCCCGAGAGACCCAGTACTTC CASSFPTEARETQYF
TRBJ1-2 few TRBD1 TRBV6-5 11 TGTGCCAGCAGTTTGGGGGACAGCGCGACCTTC CASSLGDSATF
TRBJ2-6 . . TRBV18 17 TGTGCCAGCTCCCCAGCGAGGGGTGTATCTGGGGCCAACGTCCTGACTTTC CASSPARGVSGANVLTF
TRBJ1-5 few . TRBV2 12 TGTGCCAGCAGCGGTACGAATCAGCCCCAGCATTTT CASSGTNQPQHF
TRBJ1-2 few . TRBV7-8 13 TGTGCCAGCAGCCCTCAGTGGAATGATGGCTACACCTTC CASSPQWNDGYTF
TRBJ2-1 . TRBD2 TRBV12-3/TRBV12-4 18 TGTGCCAGCAGCCGCCGATGGGGACTAGCGGGAGGGGTCAGTGAGCAGTTCTTC CASSRRWGLAGGVSEQFF
TRBJ2-5 many TRBD1 TRBV2 15 TGTGCCAGCAGGACCGGGACAGGGGGCAGGGAGACCCAGTACTTC CASRTGTGGRETQYF
TRBJ2-1 many . TRBV20-1 13 TGCAGTGCTAGCGGGAGAATCAACAATGAGCAGTTCTTC CSASGRINNEQFF
TRBJ2-1 many TRBD1 TRBV7-2 16 TGTGCCAGCAGCTTATTTTGGACAGGGACCCACAATGAGCAGTTCTTC CASSLFWTGTHNEQFF
TRBJ1-6 few TRBD1 TRBV20-1 16 TGCAGTGCTAGAGGAGCAACCGGGACAGGGAGGACACCCCTCCACTTT CSARGATGTGRTPLHF
TRBJ2-2 few . TRBV28 15 TGTGCCAGCAGTTTCTGGACCGGTTCCACCGGGGAGCTGTTTTTT CASSFWTGSTGELFF
TRBJ1-4 few . TRBV6-2/TRBV6-3 13 TGTGCCAGCAGTCCCTCTTACAGGGCCGAACTGTTTTTT CASSPSYRAELFF